Listed below are T cell receptor beta chains from one sample, sequenced in a study of tumor-infiltrating lymphocytes in glioblastoma multiforme. TCRdb re-called the multiplex PCR reads through MiXCR, storing one row per CDR3 protein. The table shows about 8,400 distinct CDR3 sequences, with under 85% occurring only once. The sequenced material came from brain tumor tissue. The receptors derive from a male donor with glioblastoma. The CDR3 runs from the conserved cysteine through the conserved F or W. The D gene is left open where the match is weak. Some rows have no size entry. The others give once, few or many, or a class for an expanded clone.

V gene: TRBV11-3; D gene: .; clone size: few; J gene: TRBJ2-7; CDR3 protein: CASSLDLEGVWYEQYF; CDR3 DNA: TGTGCCAGCAGCTTAGATCTGGAGGGAGTCTGGTACGAGCAGTACTTC
V gene: TRBV11-2; D gene: .; clone size: few; J gene: TRBJ2-5; CDR3 protein: CASSLVRGQETQYF; CDR3 DNA: TGTGCCAGCAGCTTAGTTAGAGGTCAAGAGACCCAGTACTTC
V gene: TRBV24-1; D gene: .; clone size: .; J gene: TRBJ2-3; CDR3 protein: CATNVEEIGTHTQYF; CDR3 DNA: TGTGCCACCAATGTGGAGGAGATAGGCACACATACGCAGTATTTT
V gene: TRBV4-2; D gene: .; clone size: .; J gene: TRBJ2-1; CDR3 protein: CASSQGDSAGNEQFF; CDR3 DNA: TGTGCCAGCAGCCAAGGGGACTCCGCGGGCAATGAGCAGTTCTTC
V gene: TRBV12-3/TRBV12-4; D gene: .; clone size: .; J gene: TRBJ2-7; CDR3 protein: CASRLQGTYEQYF; CDR3 DNA: TGTGCCAGCAGACTACAGGGTACCTACGAGCAGTACTTC
V gene: TRBV11-3; D gene: .; clone size: .; J gene: TRBJ1-1; CDR3 protein: CASSLNGAGLNIEAFF; CDR3 DNA: TGTGCCAGCAGCCTCAATGGTGCAGGGCTGAACATTGAAGCTTTCTTT
V gene: TRBV11-2; D gene: .; clone size: .; J gene: TRBJ2-6; CDR3 protein: CASRPRQRLALSGANVLTF; CDR3 DNA: TGTGCAAGCAGACCTCGACAGCGTCTGGCCCTCTCTGGGGCCAACGTCCTGACTTTC
V gene: TRBV11-3; D gene: .; clone size: hyperexpanded; J gene: TRBJ2-1; CDR3 protein: CASSFGGPNEQFF; CDR3 DNA: TGTGCCAGCAGCTTCGGAGGGCCCAATGAGCAGTTCTTC
V gene: TRBV28; D gene: .; clone size: .; J gene: TRBJ2-5; CDR3 protein: CTSSLIGTGEGETQYF; CDR3 DNA: TGTACCAGCAGCCTAATCGGTACAGGCGAGGGAGAGACCCAGTACTTC
V gene: TRBV29-1; D gene: .; clone size: medium-sized; J gene: TRBJ1-4; CDR3 protein: CSVEEGGGEKLFF; CDR3 DNA: TGCAGCGTTGAAGAAGGCGGGGGTGAAAAACTGTTTTTT
V gene: TRBV29-1; D gene: .; clone size: .; J gene: TRBJ2-5; CDR3 protein: CSIVGVSRYETQYF; CDR3 DNA: TGCAGCATTGTGGGGGTGAGTCGTTATGAGACCCAATACTTC
V gene: TRBV7-9; D gene: .; clone size: many; J gene: TRBJ2-2; CDR3 protein: CASRGGDGELFF; CDR3 DNA: TGTGCCAGCAGGGGCGGGGACGGGGAGCTGTTTTTT
V gene: TRBV11-3; D gene: .; clone size: .; J gene: TRBJ1-1; CDR3 protein: CASSFRCAGLNTEAFF; CDR3 DNA: TGTGCCAGCAGCTTCAGGTGTGCAGGTCTGAACACTGAAGCTTTCTTT
V gene: TRBV20-1; D gene: .; clone size: .; J gene: TRBJ1-1; CDR3 protein: CSARDPTGAYTEAFF; CDR3 DNA: TGCAGTGCTAGAGATCCCACGGGGGCATACACTGAAGCTTTCTTT
V gene: TRBV11-2; D gene: .; clone size: .; J gene: TRBJ2-1; CDR3 protein: CASSYGASELNEQFF; CDR3 DNA: TGTGCCAGCAGCTATGGGGCTAGTGAGTTAAATGAGCAGTTCTTC
V gene: TRBV5-5; D gene: .; clone size: .; J gene: TRBJ2-7; CDR3 protein: CASSFGTGAYEQYF; CDR3 DNA: TGTGCCAGCAGCTTTGGGACTGGAGCCTACGAGCAGTACTTC
V gene: TRBV20-1; D gene: .; clone size: .; J gene: TRBJ2-7; CDR3 protein: CSASDSGQGVWVEQYF; CDR3 DNA: TGCAGTGCTTCTGACAGTGGGCAAGGCGTATGGGTGGAGCAGTACTTC
V gene: TRBV6-2/TRBV6-3; D gene: TRBD2; clone size: .; J gene: TRBJ2-5; CDR3 protein: CASFSAGGQETQYF; CDR3 DNA: TGTGCCAGCTTTTCAGCGGGAGGACAAGAGACCCAGTACTTC
V gene: TRBV11-1; D gene: .; clone size: .; J gene: TRBJ1-1; CDR3 protein: CASQTGEEAFF; CDR3 DNA: TGTGCCAGTCAGACAGGAGAAGAAGCTTTCTTT
V gene: TRBV20-1; D gene: .; clone size: .; J gene: TRBJ2-1; CDR3 protein: CSARMWERDEQFF; CDR3 DNA: TGCAGTGCTAGAATGTGGGAGAGGGATGAGCAGTTCTTC
V gene: TRBV12-3/TRBV12-4; D gene: TRBD1; clone size: .; J gene: TRBJ1-1; CDR3 protein: CASSFSTGGWAPF; CDR3 DNA: TGTGCCAGCAGTTTCAGTACAGGGGGATGGGCTCCCTTT
V gene: TRBV12-3/TRBV12-4; D gene: .; clone size: .; J gene: TRBJ1-1; CDR3 protein: CASSFLTENTGAFF; CDR3 DNA: TGTGCCAGCAGTTTCTTAACAGAGAACACTGGAGCTTTCTTT
V gene: TRBV4-2; D gene: TRBD1; clone size: .; J gene: TRBJ2-3; CDR3 protein: CASSQGQGPSTDTQYF; CDR3 DNA: TGTGCCAGCAGCCAAGGACAGGGCCCTAGCACAGATACGCAGTATTTT
V gene: TRBV29-1; D gene: TRBD1; clone size: .; J gene: TRBJ1-1; CDR3 protein: CSAGGAGQFTEAFF; CDR3 DNA: TGCAGCGCCGGGGGCGCGGGACAGTTCACTGAAGCTTTCTTT
V gene: TRBV12-3/TRBV12-4; D gene: .; clone size: .; J gene: TRBJ2-2; CDR3 protein: CASSLRQSRTGELFF; CDR3 DNA: TGTGCCAGCAGTCTAAGGCAGAGTAGGACCGGGGAGCTGTTTTTT
V gene: TRBV11-2; D gene: TRBD2; clone size: .; J gene: TRBJ2-1; CDR3 protein: CAGSYGISGLNEQFF; CDR3 DNA: TGTGCCGGCAGCTATGGGATTAGCGGGTTAAATGAACAGTTCTTC
V gene: TRBV11-2; D gene: TRBD2; clone size: .; J gene: TRBJ2-2; CDR3 protein: CASTPSFDQGLAVTTWELFF; CDR3 DNA: TGTGCCAGCACCCCCTCATTCGACCAAGGGCTAGCGGTGACCACCTGGGAGCTGTTTTTT
V gene: TRBV11-3; D gene: .; clone size: .; J gene: TRBJ1-1; CDR3 protein: CASSFYICSASGGRTEAFF; CDR3 DNA: .
V gene: TRBV11-1; D gene: TRBD1; clone size: .; J gene: TRBJ2-5; CDR3 protein: CASSLPGQEVRETQYF; CDR3 DNA: TGCGCCAGCAGCCTCCCGGGACAGGAGGTAAGGGAGACCCAGTACTTC
V gene: TRBV11-2; D gene: .; clone size: .; J gene: TRBJ2-5; CDR3 protein: CASSLEVLGLRFF; CDR3 DNA: TGTGCCAGCAGCTTAGAGGTCTTGGGCCTCCGGTTCTTC
V gene: TRBV4-1; D gene: .; clone size: .; J gene: TRBJ1-1; CDR3 protein: CASSQGQYRLNTEAFF; CDR3 DNA: TGCGCCAGCAGCCAAGGTCAGTACAGACTGAACACTGAAGCTTTCTTT
V gene: TRBV11-2; D gene: .; clone size: .; J gene: TRBJ2-7; CDR3 protein: CASSVELDSYEQYF; CDR3 DNA: TGTGCCAGCAGCGTAGAACTGGACAGCTACGAGCAGTACTTC
V gene: TRBV11-2; D gene: TRBD1; clone size: .; J gene: TRBJ2-3; CDR3 protein: CVSSLQGMADTQYF; CDR3 DNA: TGTGTCAGCAGCTTACAGGGGATGGCAGATACACAGTATTTC
V gene: TRBV4-3; D gene: .; clone size: .; J gene: TRBJ2-7; CDR3 protein: CASSQGRRAGYEQYF; CDR3 DNA: TGCGCCAGCAGCCAAGGGCGCAGGGCGGGCTACGAGCAGTACTTC
V gene: TRBV11-1; D gene: .; clone size: many; J gene: TRBJ2-7; CDR3 protein: CASSDRTQTGEQYF; CDR3 DNA: TGTGCCAGCAGCGATCGGACTCAGACGGGCGAGCAGTACTTC
V gene: TRBV20-1; D gene: TRBD1; clone size: .; J gene: TRBJ1-2; CDR3 protein: CSARIQGQLYGYTF; CDR3 DNA: TGCAGTGCTAGGATACAGGGACAGCTCTATGGCTACACCTTC
V gene: TRBV20-1; D gene: .; clone size: .; J gene: TRBJ2-5; CDR3 protein: CSARSPEQETQYF; CDR3 DNA: TGCAGTGCTAGATCCCCGGAACAAGAGACCCAGTACTTC
V gene: TRBV29-1; D gene: .; clone size: .; J gene: TRBJ1-5; CDR3 protein: CSVVLDGAWGNQPQHF; CDR3 DNA: TGCAGCGTTGTGTTGGATGGGGCGTGGGGCAATCAGCCCCAGCATTTT
V gene: TRBV11-2; D gene: .; clone size: .; J gene: TRBJ2-7; CDR3 protein: CASRWGQTYEQYF; CDR3 DNA: TGTGCCAGCAGATGGGGACAAACATACGAGCAGTACTTC
V gene: TRBV11-1; D gene: .; clone size: .; J gene: TRBJ2-4; CDR3 protein: CASSLGPPNIQYF; CDR3 DNA: TGTGCCAGCAGTCTGGGCCCTCCAAACATTCAGTACTTC
V gene: TRBV20-1; D gene: .; clone size: .; J gene: TRBJ2-1; CDR3 protein: CSAETDRSEQFF; CDR3 DNA: TGCAGTGCAGAAACTGATAGAAGTGAGCAGTTCTTC
V gene: TRBV29-1; D gene: TRBD1; clone size: once; J gene: TRBJ1-1; CDR3 protein: CSVGGQGMNTEAFF; CDR3 DNA: TGCAGCGTGGGTGGACAGGGGATGAACACTGAAGCTTTCTTT
V gene: TRBV20-1; D gene: .; clone size: .; J gene: TRBJ2-3; CDR3 protein: CSALLRGGTDTQYF; CDR3 DNA: TGCAGTGCCCTTCTGAGGGGGGGCACAGATACGCAGTATTTT
V gene: TRBV11-2; D gene: .; clone size: .; J gene: TRBJ2-1; CDR3 protein: CASSFGAPNEHFF; CDR3 DNA: TGCGCCAGCAGCTTCGGAGCGCCCAATGAGCACTTCTTC
V gene: TRBV6-5; D gene: .; clone size: .; J gene: TRBJ2-5; CDR3 protein: CASRKQGGQETQYF; CDR3 DNA: TGTGCCAGCAGAAAACAGGGAGGTCAGGAGACCCAGTACTTC
V gene: TRBV11-2; D gene: .; clone size: few; J gene: TRBJ2-1; CDR3 protein: CASSLGYNEQFF; CDR3 DNA: TGTGCCAGCAGCTTAGGTTACAATGAGCAGTTCTTC
V gene: TRBV20-1; D gene: TRBD2; clone size: large; J gene: TRBJ2-1; CDR3 protein: CSASRPGLAGMNEQFF; CDR3 DNA: TGCAGTGCTAGTCGACCGGGACTAGCGGGAATGAATGAGCAGTTCTTC
V gene: TRBV6-5; D gene: .; clone size: .; J gene: TRBJ2-6; CDR3 protein: CASSYSGDSGANVLTF; CDR3 DNA: TGTGCCAGCAGTTACTCAGGAGACTCTGGGGCCAACGTCCTGACTTTC
V gene: TRBV6-6; D gene: TRBD2; clone size: .; J gene: TRBJ2-7; CDR3 protein: CASSSGTSGSEQYF; CDR3 DNA: TGTGCCAGCAGTTCCGGGACTAGCGGGAGCGAGCAGTACTTC
V gene: TRBV29-1; D gene: .; clone size: .; J gene: TRBJ2-1; CDR3 protein: CSVLEGRGQFF; CDR3 DNA: TGCAGCGTTTTGGAAGGTAGGGGGCAGTTCTTC